This T cell receptor beta chain stems from a study of OX40 agonist ivuxolimab in advanced cancers. The overall study: Patients with hepatocellular carcinoma, melanoma, renal cell or head and neck cancer made up the dose-escalation patients. Three individuals attained partial responses, comprising one hepatocellular carcinoma case and two cutaneous melanoma cases.

In germline, CDR1 is GTSNPN, CDR2 SVGIG (reference sequence). V gave up 5 bases and J gave up 4 bases; unmatched junction bases: 19. This CDR3 is 18 amino acids long. Sequencing used immunoSEQ multiplex PCR; TCRdb keeps in-frame clones, though not all of them. The sample has 50,000 to 65,000 clones; around 90% are singletons. Notes on the study in general: CD8+ T cells (on average) carried more expanded clones than CD4+ T cells.

A word on this clone: Its antigen remains unknown.

This sample comprised CD4+ or CD8+ T cells sorted from blood, obtained in a trial of the OX40 agonist ivuxolimab. The sequence derives from an adult with an advanced solid tumor such as melanoma, head and neck, liver or kidney cancer. The chain combines TRBV30 with TRBJ1-2; TRBD1 aligns across 10 bases. Written as DNA, the CDR3 is TGTGCCTGGGGACCGTTCCGGGACAGGGGAGAACTTGTCTATGGCTACACCTTC. Residues: CAWGPFRDRGELVYGYTF.